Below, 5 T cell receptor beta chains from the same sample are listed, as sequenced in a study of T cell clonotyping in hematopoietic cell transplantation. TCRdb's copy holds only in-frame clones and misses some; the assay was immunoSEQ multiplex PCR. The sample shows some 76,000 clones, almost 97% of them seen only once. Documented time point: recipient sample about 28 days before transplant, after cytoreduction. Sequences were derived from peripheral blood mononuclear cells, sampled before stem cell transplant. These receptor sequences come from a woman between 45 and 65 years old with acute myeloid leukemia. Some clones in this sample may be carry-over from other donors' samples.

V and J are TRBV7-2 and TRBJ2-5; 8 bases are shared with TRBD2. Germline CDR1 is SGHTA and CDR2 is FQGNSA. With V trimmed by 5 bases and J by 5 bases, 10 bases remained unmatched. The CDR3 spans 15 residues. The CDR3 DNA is TGTGCCAGCAGCCAAACGGCCGGGGGGGCGGAGACCCAGTACTTC. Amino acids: CASSQTAGGAETQYF.

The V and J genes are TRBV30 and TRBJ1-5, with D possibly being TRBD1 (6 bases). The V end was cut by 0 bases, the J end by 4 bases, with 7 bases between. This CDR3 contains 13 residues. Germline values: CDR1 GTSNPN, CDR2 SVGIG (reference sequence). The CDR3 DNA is TGTGCCTGGAGTGTAGGGGGGAATCAGCCCCAGCATTTT. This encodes CAWSVGGNQPQHF.

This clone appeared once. In nucleotides, the CDR3 is TGTGCCTGGAGTAAAGTCCATAACTCCTATAATTCACCCCTCCACTTT. Protein: CAWSKVHNSYNSPLHF. The chain has TRBV30 and TRBJ1-6; no definite D call. The CDR3 runs to 16 residues. The germline gives CDR1 GTSNPN, CDR2 SVGIG (reference sequence). The V gene lost 2 bases and the J gene lost 0 bases, with 11 bases spanning the gap.

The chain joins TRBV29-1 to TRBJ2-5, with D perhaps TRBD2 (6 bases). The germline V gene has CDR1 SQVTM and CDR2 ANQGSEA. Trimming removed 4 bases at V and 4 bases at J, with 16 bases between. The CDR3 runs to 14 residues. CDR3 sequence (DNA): TGCAGCGTTGCGTCTGGCGGGATGGCAGAGACCCAGTACTTC. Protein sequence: CSVASGGMAETQYF.

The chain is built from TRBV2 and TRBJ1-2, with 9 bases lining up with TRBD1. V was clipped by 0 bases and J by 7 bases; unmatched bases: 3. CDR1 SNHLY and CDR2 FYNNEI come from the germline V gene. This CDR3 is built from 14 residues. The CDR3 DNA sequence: TGTGCCAGCAGTGAAGCGGGACAGGGAAGTGGCTACACCTTC. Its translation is CASSEAGQGSGYTF.